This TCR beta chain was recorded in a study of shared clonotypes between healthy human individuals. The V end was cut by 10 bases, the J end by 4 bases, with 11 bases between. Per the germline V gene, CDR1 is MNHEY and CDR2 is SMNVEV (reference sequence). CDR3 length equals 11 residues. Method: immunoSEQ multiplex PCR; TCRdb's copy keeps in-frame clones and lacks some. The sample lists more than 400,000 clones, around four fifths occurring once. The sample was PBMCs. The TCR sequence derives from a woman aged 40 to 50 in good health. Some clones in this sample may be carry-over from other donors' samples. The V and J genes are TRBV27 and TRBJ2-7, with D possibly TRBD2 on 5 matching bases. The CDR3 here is CATSTGYEQYF. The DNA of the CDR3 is TGTGCCACCTCAACGGGATACGAGCAGTACTTC.